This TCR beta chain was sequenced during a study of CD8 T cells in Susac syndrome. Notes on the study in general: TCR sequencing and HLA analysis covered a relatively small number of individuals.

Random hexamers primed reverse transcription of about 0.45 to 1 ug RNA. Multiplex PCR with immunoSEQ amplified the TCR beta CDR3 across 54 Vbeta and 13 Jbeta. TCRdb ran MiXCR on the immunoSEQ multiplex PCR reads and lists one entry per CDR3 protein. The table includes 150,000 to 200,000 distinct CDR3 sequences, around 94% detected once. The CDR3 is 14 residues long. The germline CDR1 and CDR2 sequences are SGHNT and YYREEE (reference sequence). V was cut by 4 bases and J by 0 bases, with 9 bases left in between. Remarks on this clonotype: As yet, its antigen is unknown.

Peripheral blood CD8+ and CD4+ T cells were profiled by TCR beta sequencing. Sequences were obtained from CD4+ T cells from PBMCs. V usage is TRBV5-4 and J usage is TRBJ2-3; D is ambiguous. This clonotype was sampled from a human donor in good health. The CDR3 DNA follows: TGTGCCAGCAGCCTCCAATCTAGCACAGATACGCAGTATTTT. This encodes CASSLQSSTDTQYF.